The TCR beta chain under discussion was sequenced for a study of blood T cell repertoires in COVID-19. Trimming pared 0 bases from V and 5 bases from J, leaving 12 bases between. This CDR3 has 14 amino acids. The germline gives CDR1 SGDLS, CDR2 YYNGEE. The protocol was immunoSEQ multiplex PCR, while the TCRdb copy is restricted to in-frame clones and leaves out a portion. The table has 300,000 or so clones, 90% seen once. Sequenced input: PBMCs or T cells enriched from blood (not recorded which). This sequence was found in a man aged 60 to 75 who had recovered from COVID-19. The gene calls are TRBV9 and TRBJ2-7, with no clear D. CDR3 in DNA: TGTGCCAGCAGCGTAGGGCACCCTCCCGACGAGCAGTACTTC. Encoded protein: CASSVGHPPDEQYF.